This T cell receptor (beta chain) was captured by sequencing in a study of blood T cell repertoires in COVID-19. This CDR3 spans 14 amino acids. In germline, CDR1 is SGHRS, CDR2 YFSETQ. The V gene lost 4 bases and the J gene lost 2 bases, with 12 bases spanning the gap. Only in-frame clones appear in the TCRdb table, and some are missing; sequencing was by immunoSEQ multiplex PCR. The sample has over 200,000 clones; about 86% are singletons. The chain combines TRBV5-1 with TRBJ2-5; D may be TRBD1 (6 bases). The source material was PBMCs or T cells enriched from blood (not recorded which). This TCR derives from a woman aged 45-65 years in a cohort exposed to, infected with or recovered from COVID-19 (not recorded which). The CDR3 sequence is CASSPGTLQETQYF. The CDR3 nucleotides read TGCGCCAGCAGCCCTGGGACATTACAAGAGACCCAGTACTTC.